In its sample, the clone carrying this T cell receptor beta chain was seen many times. Its specificity is not known. The sample is drawn from a study of T cells after yellow fever vaccination. This CDR3 spans 14 amino acids. V lost 7 bases to trimming and J lost 5 bases; unmatched junction nucleotides: 5. Germline values: CDR1 SGHAT, CDR2 FQNNGV. The TCR cDNA carried a universal primer site and UMIs from 5'RACE template switching. TCRdb analysed the 5' RACE reads with MiXCR anew, one entry per CDR3 protein. The table shows some 100,000 distinct CDR3 sequences, with around 6.7% occurring only once. Findings and caveats of the study: Just a small share of clonotypes turned up in the CD4 compartment as well as the CD8 compartment. Clones from primary vaccination mostly reappeared after the booster (around 96% CD4, approximately 88% CD8).

The chain carries TRBV11-2 and TRBJ2-2; 9 bases match TRBD1. This TCR derives from a man aged 18 to 30 who received the YFV17D yellow fever vaccine. The source material was CD4+ T cells sorted from PBMCs, sampled about 49 days after the first yellow fever vaccination. The CDR3 is CASNTGGGTGELFF. The CDR3 DNA follows: TGTGCCAGCAACACAGGGGGCGGTACCGGGGAGCTGTTTTTT.